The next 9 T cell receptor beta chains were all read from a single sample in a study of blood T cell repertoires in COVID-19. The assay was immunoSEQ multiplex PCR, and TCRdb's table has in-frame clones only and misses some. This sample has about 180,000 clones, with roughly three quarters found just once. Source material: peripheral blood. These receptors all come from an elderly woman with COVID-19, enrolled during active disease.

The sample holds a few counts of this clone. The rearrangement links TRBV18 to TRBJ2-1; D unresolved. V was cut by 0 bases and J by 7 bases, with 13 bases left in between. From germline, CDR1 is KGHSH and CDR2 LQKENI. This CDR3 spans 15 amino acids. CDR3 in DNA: TGTGCCAGCTCACCACCGGCTAGTTTCGGGAATGAGCAGTTCTTC. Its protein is CASSPPASFGNEQFF. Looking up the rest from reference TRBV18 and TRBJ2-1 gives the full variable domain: NAGVMQNPRHLVRRRGQEARLRCSPMKGHSHVYWYRQLPEEGLKFMVYLQKENIIDESGMPKERFSAEFPKEGPSILRIQQVVRGDSAAYFCASSPPASFGNEQFFGPGTRLTVL.

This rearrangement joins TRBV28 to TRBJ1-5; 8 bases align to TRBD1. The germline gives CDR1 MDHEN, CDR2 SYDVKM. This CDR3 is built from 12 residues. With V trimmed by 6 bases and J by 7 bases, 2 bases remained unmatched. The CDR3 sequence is CASSRTGQPQHF. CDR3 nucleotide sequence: TGTGCCAGCAGCCGGACAGGGCAGCCCCAGCATTTT.

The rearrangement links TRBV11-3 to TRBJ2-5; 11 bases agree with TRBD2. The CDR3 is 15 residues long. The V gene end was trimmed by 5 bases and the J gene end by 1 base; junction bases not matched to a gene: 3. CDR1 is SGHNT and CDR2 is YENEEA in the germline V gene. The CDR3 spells CASSLTSGVQETQYF. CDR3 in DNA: TGTGCCAGCAGCCTGACTAGCGGGGTCCAAGAGACCCAGTACTTC.

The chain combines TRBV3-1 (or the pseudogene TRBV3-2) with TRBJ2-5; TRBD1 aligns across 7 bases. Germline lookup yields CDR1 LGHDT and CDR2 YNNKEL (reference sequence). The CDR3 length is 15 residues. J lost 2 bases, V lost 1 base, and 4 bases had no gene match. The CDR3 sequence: CASSQAPGQQETQYF. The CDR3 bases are TGTGCCAGCAGCCAAGCCCCGGGACAGCAAGAGACCCAGTACTTC.

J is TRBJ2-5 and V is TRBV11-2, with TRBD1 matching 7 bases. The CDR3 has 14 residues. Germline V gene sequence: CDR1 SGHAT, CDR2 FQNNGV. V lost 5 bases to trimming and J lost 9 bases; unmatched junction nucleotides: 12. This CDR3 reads CASSQRTGRLAQYF. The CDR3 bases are TGTGCCAGCAGCCAAAGGACAGGTCGCTTAGCCCAGTACTTC. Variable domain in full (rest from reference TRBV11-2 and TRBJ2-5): EAGVAQSPRYKIIEKRQSVAFWCNPISGHATLYWYQQILGQGPKLLIQFQNNGVVDDSQLPKDRFSAERLKGVDSTLKIQPAKLEDSAVYLCASSQRTGRLAQYFGPGTRLLVL.

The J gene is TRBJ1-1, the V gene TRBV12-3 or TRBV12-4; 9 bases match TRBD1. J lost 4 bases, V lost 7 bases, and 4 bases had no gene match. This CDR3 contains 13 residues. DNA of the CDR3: TGTGCCAGCATTACGACAGGGGGCACTGAAGCTTTCTTT. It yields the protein CASITTGGTEAFF.

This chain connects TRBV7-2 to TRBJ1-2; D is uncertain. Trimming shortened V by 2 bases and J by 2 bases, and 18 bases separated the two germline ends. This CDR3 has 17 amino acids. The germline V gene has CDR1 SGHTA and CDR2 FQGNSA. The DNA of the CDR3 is TGTGCCAGCAGCTTAAGTTCAGGCCGGGGAAGGAACTATGGCTACACCTTC. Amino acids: CASSLSSGRGRNYGYTF.

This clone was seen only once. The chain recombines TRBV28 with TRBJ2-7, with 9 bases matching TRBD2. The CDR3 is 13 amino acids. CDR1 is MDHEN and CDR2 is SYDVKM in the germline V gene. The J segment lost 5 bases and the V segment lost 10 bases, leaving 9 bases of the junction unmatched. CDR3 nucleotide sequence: TGTGCCATCCAAGCGGGAGGACTAGACGAGCAGTACTTC. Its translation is CAIQAGGLDEQYF.

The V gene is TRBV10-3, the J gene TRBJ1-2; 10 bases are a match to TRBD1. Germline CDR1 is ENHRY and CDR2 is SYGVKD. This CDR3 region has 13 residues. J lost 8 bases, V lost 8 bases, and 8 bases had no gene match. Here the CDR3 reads CAIWGQGTSGYTF. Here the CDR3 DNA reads TGTGCCATCTGGGGACAGGGGACCAGCGGCTACACCTTC.